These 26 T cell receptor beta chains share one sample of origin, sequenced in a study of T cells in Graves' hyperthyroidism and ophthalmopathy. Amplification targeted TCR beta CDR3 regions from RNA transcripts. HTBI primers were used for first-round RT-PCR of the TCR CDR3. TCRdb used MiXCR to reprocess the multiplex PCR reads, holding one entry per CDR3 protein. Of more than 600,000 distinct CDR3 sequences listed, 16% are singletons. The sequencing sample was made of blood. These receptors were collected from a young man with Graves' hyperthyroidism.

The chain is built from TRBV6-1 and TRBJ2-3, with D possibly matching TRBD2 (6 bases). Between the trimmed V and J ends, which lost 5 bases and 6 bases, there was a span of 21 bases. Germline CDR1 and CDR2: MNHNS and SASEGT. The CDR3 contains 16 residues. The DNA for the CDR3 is TGTGCCAGCAGTTACGCGCCAAGCGGGCCCAAGGATACGCAGTATTTT. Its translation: CASSYAPSGPKDTQYF.

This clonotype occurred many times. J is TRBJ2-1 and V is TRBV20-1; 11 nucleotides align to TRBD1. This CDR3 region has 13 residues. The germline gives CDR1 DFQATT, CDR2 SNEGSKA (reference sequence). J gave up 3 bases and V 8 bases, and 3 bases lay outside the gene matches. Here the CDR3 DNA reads TGCAGTTTTGGGACAGGGGGCTACAATGAGCAGTTCTTC. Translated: CSFGTGGYNEQFF.

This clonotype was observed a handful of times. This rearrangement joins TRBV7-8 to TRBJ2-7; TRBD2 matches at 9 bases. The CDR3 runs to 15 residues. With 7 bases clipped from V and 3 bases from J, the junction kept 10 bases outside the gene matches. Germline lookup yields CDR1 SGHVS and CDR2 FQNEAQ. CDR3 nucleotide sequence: TGTGCCAGCACCCTTTTAAGCGGGAGGATCTACGAGCAGTACTTC. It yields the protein CASTLLSGRIYEQYF.

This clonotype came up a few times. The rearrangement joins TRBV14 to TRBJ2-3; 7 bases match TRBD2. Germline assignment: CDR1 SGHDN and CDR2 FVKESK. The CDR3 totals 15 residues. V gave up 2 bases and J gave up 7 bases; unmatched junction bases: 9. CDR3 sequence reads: CASSQLAEPWHTQYF. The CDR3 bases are TGTGCCAGCAGCCAACTAGCGGAACCCTGGCATACGCAGTATTTT.

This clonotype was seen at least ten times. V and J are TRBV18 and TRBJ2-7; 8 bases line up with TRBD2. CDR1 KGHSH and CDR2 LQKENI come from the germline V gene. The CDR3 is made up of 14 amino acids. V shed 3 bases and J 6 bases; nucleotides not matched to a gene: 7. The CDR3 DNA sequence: TGTGCCAGCTCACCGGTCCGGGAGGGTGTCGAGCAGTACTTC. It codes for CASSPVREGVEQYF.

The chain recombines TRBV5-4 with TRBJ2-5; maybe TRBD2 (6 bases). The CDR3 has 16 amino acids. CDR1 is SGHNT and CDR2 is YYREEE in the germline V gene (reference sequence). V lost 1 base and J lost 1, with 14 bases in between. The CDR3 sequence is CASSLFGLASQETQYF. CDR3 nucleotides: TGTGCCAGCAGCTTGTTTGGTCTAGCGAGCCAAGAGACCCAGTACTTC.

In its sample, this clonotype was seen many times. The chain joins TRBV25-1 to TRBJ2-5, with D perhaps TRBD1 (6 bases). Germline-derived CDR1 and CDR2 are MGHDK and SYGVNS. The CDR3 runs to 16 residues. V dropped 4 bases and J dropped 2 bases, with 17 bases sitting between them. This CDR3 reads CASSGPWTVAQETQYF. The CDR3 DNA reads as TGTGCCAGCAGTGGCCCCTGGACAGTGGCACAAGAGACCCAGTACTTC.

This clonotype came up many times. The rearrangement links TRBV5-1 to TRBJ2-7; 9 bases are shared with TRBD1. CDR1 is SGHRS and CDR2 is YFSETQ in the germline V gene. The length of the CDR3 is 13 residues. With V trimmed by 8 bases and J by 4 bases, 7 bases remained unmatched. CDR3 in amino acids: CASSGQGKYEQYF. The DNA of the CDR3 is TGCGCCAGTTCGGGACAGGGAAAGTACGAGCAGTACTTC.

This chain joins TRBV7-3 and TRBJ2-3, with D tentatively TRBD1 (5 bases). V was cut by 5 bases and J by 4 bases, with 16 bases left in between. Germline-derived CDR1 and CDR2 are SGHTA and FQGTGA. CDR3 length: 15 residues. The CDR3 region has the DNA TGTGCCAGCAGCCCTCGCTGGGGCAAACCAGATACGCAGTATTTT. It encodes CASSPRWGKPDTQYF.

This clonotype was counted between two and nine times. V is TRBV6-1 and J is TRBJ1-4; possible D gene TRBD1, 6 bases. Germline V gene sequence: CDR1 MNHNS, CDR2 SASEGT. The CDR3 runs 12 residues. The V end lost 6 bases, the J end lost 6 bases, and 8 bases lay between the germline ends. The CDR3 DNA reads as TGTGCCAGCAGGTACAGGGATGAAAAACTGTTTTTT. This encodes CASRYRDEKLFF.

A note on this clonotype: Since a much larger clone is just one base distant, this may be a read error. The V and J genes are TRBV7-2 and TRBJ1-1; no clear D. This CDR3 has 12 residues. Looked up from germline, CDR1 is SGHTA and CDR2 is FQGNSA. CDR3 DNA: TGTTCCAGCAGCTGGATGAACACTGAAGCTTTCTTT. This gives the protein CSSSWMNTEAFF.

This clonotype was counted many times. The CDR3 region is CASSVGGSQETQYF. The CDR3, as DNA: TGTGCCAGCAGTGTTGGCGGGAGTCAAGAGACCCAGTACTTC. The V gene is TRBV2, the J gene TRBJ2-5; 7 nucleotides agree with TRBD2. This CDR3 contains 14 residues. V was pared by 4 bases and J by 2 bases, with 4 bases of the junction left unmatched. Germline lookup yields CDR1 SNHLY and CDR2 FYNNEI.

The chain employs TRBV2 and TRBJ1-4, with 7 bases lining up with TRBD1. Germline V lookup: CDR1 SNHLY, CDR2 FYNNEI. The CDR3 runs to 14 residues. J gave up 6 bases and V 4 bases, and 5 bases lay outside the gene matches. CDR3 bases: TGTGCCAGCAGTGGGGACAGATTTTATGAAAAACTGTTTTTT. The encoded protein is CASSGDRFYEKLFF.

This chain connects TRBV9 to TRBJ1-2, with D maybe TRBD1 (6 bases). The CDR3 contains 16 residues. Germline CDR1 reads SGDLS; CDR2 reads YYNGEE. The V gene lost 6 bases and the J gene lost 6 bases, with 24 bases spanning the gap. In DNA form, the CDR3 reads TGTGCCAGCACCTTTGGGGGGGGGGCCCATTCGGATGGCTACACCTTC. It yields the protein CASTFGGGAHSDGYTF.

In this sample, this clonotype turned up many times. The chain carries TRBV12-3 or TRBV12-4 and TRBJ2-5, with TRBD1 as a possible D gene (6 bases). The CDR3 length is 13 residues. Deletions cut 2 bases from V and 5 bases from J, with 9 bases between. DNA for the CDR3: TGTGCCAGCAGTTTACCAGGGGACGAGACCCAGTACTTC. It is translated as CASSLPGDETQYF.

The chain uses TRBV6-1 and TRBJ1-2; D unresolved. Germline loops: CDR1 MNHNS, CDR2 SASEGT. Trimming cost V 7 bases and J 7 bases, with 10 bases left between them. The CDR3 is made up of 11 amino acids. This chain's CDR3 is CASTSGAGYTF. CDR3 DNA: TGTGCCAGCACCAGCGGTGCTGGCTACACCTTC.

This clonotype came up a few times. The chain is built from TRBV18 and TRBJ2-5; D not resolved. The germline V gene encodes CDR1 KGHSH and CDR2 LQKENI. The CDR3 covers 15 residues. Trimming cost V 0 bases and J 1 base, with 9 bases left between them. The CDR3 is CASSPPGWGQETQYF. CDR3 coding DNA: TGTGCCAGCTCACCACCTGGCTGGGGCCAAGAGACCCAGTACTTC.

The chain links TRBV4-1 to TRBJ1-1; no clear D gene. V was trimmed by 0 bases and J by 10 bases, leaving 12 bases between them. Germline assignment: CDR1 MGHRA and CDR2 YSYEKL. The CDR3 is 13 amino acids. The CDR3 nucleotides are TGCGCCAGCAGCCAAGAACTCTCCAGTAGAGCTTTCTTT. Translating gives CASSQELSSRAFF.

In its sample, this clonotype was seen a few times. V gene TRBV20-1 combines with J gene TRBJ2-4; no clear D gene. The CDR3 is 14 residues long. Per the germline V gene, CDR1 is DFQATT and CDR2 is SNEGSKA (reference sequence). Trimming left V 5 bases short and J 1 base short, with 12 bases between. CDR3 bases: TGCAGTGCTCGCCCTTTGGGGGCCAAAAACATTCAGTACTTC. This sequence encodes CSARPLGAKNIQYF.

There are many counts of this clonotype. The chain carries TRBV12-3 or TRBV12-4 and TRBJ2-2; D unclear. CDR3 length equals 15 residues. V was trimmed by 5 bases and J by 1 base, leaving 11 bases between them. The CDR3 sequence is CASSPDRQNTGELFF. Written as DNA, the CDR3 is TGTGCCAGCAGTCCTGACCGTCAGAACACCGGGGAGCTGTTTTTT.

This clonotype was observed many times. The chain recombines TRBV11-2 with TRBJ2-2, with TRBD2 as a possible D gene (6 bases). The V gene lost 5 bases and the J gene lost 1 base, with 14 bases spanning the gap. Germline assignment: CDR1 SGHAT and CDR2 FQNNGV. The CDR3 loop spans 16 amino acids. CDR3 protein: CASSPRLGRNTGELFF. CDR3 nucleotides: TGTGCCAGCAGCCCACGACTAGGGAGGAACACCGGGGAGCTGTTTTTT.

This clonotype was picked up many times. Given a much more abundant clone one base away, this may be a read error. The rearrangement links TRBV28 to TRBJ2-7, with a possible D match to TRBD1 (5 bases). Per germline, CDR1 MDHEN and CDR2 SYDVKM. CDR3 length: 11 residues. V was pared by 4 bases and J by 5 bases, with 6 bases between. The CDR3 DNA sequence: TGTGCCAGCAGTTCCAGGGACGAGCAGTACTTC. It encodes CASSSRDEQYF.

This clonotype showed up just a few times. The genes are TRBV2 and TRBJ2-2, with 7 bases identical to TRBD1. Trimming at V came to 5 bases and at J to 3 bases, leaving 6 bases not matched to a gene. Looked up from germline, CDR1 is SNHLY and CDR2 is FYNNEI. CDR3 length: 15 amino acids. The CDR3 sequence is CASSLLQGYTGELFF. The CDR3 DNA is TGTGCCAGCAGTCTTTTACAGGGGTACACCGGGGAGCTGTTTTTT.

The CDR3 nucleotides are TGTGCCACCAGCAGAGATAGGCTAGCGGGAGTAGAGACCCAGTACTTC. Protein product: CATSRDRLAGVETQYF. The chain uses TRBV15 and TRBJ2-5; 10 bases fit TRBD2. The CDR3 covers 16 residues. With 0 bases clipped from V and 4 bases from J, the junction kept 5 bases outside the gene matches. Germline loops: CDR1 LNHNV, CDR2 YYDKDF (reference sequence).

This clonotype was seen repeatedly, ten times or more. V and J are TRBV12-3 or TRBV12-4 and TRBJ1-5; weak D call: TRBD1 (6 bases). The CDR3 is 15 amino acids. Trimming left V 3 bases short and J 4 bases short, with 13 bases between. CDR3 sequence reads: CASSFRQVDNQPQHF. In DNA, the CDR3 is TGTGCCAGCAGTTTTAGACAGGTGGATAATCAGCCCCAGCATTTT.

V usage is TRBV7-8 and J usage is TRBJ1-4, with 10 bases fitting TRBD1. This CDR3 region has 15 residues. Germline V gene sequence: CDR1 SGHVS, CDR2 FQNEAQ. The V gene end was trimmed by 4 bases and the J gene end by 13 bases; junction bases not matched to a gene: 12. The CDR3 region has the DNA TGTGCCAGCAGCTCATTGACAGGGGGCGCCGTCCTACTGTTTTTT. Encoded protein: CASSSLTGGAVLLFF.